This T cell receptor beta chain emerged from a study of shared clonotypes between healthy human individuals. General study findings and limits: Few donors restricted represented genetic and exposure-history diversity.

With respect to this clone: What it binds is not known.

Every donor was a Caucasian adult from Nashville, Tennessee. Across several immunoSEQ plates, the genomic DNA of each subset was split evenly. This table comes from immunoSEQ multiplex PCR, and its TCRdb copy is limited to in-frame clones, with some not included. The sample has about 480,000 clones; approximately 79% are singletons. Germline V gene sequence: CDR1 MDHEN, CDR2 SYDVKM. Trimming removed 4 bases from V and 0 bases from J, with 16 bases in between. The CDR3 runs 17 residues. The TCR was taken from a middle-aged woman in good health. Some clones in this sample may be carry-over from other donors' samples. The genes are TRBV28 and TRBJ1-5; a weak D match, TRBD1 (6 bases). The sequenced sample was PBMCs. CDR3 sequence reads: CASSSRKRTASNQPQHF. The CDR3, as DNA: TGTGCCAGCAGTTCCAGGAAGAGGACAGCTAGCAATCAGCCCCAGCATTTT. Full variable domain (remainder filled in from reference TRBV28 and TRBJ1-5): DVKVTQSSRYLVKRTGEKVFLECVQDMDHENMFWYRQDPGLGLRLIYFSYDVKMKEKGDIPEGYSVSREKKERFSLILESASTNQTSMYLCASSSRKRTASNQPQHFGDGTRLSIL.